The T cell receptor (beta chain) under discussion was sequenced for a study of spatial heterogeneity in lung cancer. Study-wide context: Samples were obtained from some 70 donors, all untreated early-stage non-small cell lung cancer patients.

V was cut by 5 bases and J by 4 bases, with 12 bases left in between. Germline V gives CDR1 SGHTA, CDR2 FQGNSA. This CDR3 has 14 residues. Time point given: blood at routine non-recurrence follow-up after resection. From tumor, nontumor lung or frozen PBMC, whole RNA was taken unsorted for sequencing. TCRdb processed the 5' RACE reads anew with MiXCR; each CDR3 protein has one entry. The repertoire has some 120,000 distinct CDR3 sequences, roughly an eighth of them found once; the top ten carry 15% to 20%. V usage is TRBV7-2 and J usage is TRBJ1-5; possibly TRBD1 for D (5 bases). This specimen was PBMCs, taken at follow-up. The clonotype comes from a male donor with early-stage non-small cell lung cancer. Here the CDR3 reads CASSPDSHNQPQHF. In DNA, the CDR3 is TGTGCCAGCAGCCCTGACAGCCATAATCAGCCCCAGCATTTT.